This TCR beta chain appears in the sequencing data of a study of T cell responses to AZD1222 COVID-19 vaccine. Study at large: Samples with a second dose at about 4 or about 12 weeks were pooled together.

CDR3 length: 14 amino acids. Germline V gives CDR1 SEHNR, CDR2 FQNEAQ (reference sequence). V lost 3 bases to trimming and J lost 1 base, with 9 bases between them. Study outcomes and limitations: Spike as a whole was targeted by vaccine-associated CD4 TCRs, dominant at 160-218 and 743-854. The donor group comprised mostly white British people and more females; the analysis possibly underestimated clonal diversity.

A remark on this clone: Its antigen is unidentified.

The data were produced by immunoSEQ multiplex PCR, yet TCRdb's version contains in-frame clones alone and is incomplete. The repertoire holds roughly 120,000 clones, about 85% seen once, with 4% to 6% in the top ten. Sequencing used peripheral blood, obtained on day 0 of AZD1222 vaccination. V and J are TRBV7-9 and TRBJ1-1, with D possibly being TRBD1 (6 bases). This receptor was taken from an adult in good health. In DNA, the CDR3 is TGTGCCAGCAGCTTGCAGGGGAAGAACACTGAAGCTTTCTTT. Its protein product is CASSLQGKNTEAFF.